This T cell receptor (beta chain) was documented in a study of CD8 T cells in ankylosing spondylitis. Study results and caveats: Characteristic, it appeared, of ankylosing spondylitis blood was a TCR beta motif of roughly 8 highly homologous variants.

TCRdb processed the 5' RACE reads anew with MiXCR; each CDR3 protein has one entry. Seen here are 650,000 to 800,000 distinct CDR3 sequences, around 20% observed once, and the top ten hold under 20%. This clonotype was recorded a few times. The antigen is undetermined. The CDR3 covers 15 residues. Germline CDR1 DFQATT, CDR2 SNEGSKA (reference sequence). Trimming pared 1 base from V and 0 bases from J, leaving 10 bases between. The receptor comes from a male donor with ankylosing spondylitis. The V call is TRBV20-1, the J call TRBJ2-4; D gene uncertain. The sequenced material came from blood, either unsorted or a sorted T cell fraction (not recorded which). The CDR3 sequence: CSARVEPLAKNIQYF. CDR3 DNA sequence: TGCAGTGCTAGAGTGGAACCTCTAGCCAAAAACATTCAGTACTTC.